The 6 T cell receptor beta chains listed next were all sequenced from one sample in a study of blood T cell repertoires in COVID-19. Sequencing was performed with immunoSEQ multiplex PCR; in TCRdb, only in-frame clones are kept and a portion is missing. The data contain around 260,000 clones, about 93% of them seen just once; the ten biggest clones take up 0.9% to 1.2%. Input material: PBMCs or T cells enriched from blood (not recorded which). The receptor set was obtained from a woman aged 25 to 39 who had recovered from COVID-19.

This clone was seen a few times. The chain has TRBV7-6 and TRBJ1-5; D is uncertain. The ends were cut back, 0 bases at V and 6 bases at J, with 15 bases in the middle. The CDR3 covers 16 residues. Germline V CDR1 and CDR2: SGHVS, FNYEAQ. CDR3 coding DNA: TGTGCCAGCAGCTTAGCTAAGGGAGGAACGGGTCAGCCCCAGCATTTT. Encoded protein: CASSLAKGGTGQPQHF.

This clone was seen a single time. The CDR3 bases are TGCGCCAGCAGCCAGGCAGCGGGAGGAGACACAGATACGCAGTATTTT. It specifies CASSQAAGGDTDTQYF. The rearrangement links TRBV4-1 to TRBJ2-3; 9 bases are a match to TRBD2. The CDR3 length is 16 residues. The germline V gene has CDR1 MGHRA and CDR2 YSYEKL. Unmatched junction bases numbered 6, after V lost 3 bases and J lost 2 bases.

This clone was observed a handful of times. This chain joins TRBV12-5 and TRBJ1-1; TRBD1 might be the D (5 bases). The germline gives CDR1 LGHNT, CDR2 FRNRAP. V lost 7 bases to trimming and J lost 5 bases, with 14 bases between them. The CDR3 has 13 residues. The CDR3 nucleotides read TGTGCTAGTGCCCTAAGGGGAGGGACTGAAGCTTTCTTT. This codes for CASALRGGTEAFF.

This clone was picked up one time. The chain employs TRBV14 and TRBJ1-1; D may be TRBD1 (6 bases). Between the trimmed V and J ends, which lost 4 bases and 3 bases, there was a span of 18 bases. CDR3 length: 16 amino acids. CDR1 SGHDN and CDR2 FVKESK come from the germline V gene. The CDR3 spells CASSPGDIWFDTEAFF. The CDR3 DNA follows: TGTGCCAGCAGCCCCGGGGACATCTGGTTTGACACTGAAGCTTTCTTT.

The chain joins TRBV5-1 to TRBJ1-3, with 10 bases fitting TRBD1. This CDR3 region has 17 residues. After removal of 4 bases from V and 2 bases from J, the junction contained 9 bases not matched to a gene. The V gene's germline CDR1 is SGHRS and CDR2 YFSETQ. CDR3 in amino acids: CASSPRQGARTGNTIYF. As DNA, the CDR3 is TGCGCCAGCAGCCCCAGACAGGGGGCAAGAACTGGAAACACCATATATTTT. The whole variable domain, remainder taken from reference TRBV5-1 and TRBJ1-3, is KAGVTQTPRYLIKTRGQQVTLSCSPISGHRSVSWYQQTPGQGLQFLFEYFSETQRNKGNFPGRFSGRQFSNSRSEMNVSTLELGDSALYLCASSPRQGARTGNTIYFGEGSWLTVV.

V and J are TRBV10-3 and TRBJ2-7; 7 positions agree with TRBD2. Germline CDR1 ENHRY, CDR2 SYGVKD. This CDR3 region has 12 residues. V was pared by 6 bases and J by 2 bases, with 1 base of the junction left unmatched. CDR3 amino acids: CAIRRETYEQYF. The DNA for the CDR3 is TGTGCCATCAGGCGGGAGACCTACGAGCAGTACTTC.